This is a list of T cell receptor beta chains from one sample in a study of early T cells in non-severe SARS-CoV-2 infection. TCRdb used MiXCR to reprocess the 5' RACE reads, holding one entry per CDR3 protein. The table shows about 80,000 distinct CDR3 sequences, with 9.5% to 15% occurring only once. Sequencing used whole blood. Receptors were obtained from an adult who was a healthcare worker with PCR-confirmed SARS-CoV-2 infection or an uninfected control (not recorded which). CDR3s include the opening cysteine and the closing phenylalanine or tryptophan. The D gene is left open where the match is weak. Size tells how often a clone was seen (once, few, many) or the class of an expanded clone, and some rows leave it out.

>TRBV29-1|TRBJ2-3|TRBD2|many
CSARGTSGPGGTDTQYF
TGCAGCGCCCGCGGGACTAGCGGGCCGGGTGGCACAGATACGCAGTATTTT
>TRBV30|TRBJ1-1|.|few
CAWSVRGTEAFF
TGTGCCTGGAGTGTTCGGGGCACTGAAGCTTTCTTT
>TRBV5-6|TRBJ1-6|.|many
CASSPLAGALDSPLHF
TGTGCCAGCAGTCCCCTGGCAGGGGCTCTGGATTCACCCCTCCACTTT
>TRBV5-5|TRBJ2-3|.|few
CASSLFGASTDTQYF
TGTGCCAGCAGCTTGTTCGGGGCCAGCACAGATACGCAGTATTTT
>TRBV27|TRBJ2-1|TRBD2|many
CASSTSGSSYNEQFF
TGTGCCAGCTCGACTAGCGGGAGCTCCTACAATGAGCAGTTCTTC
>TRBV11-2|TRBJ2-6|.|many
CASSSQRLSGANVLTF
TGTGCCAGCAGCTCCCAGAGGCTCTCTGGGGCCAACGTCCTGACTTTC
>TRBV5-1|TRBJ1-5|.|.
CASSRDGNQPQHF
TGCGCCAGCAGCCGGGACGGAAATCAGCCCCAGCATTTT
>TRBV7-8|TRBJ1-5|.|.
CASSSGQPDHQPQHF
TGTGCCAGCAGCTCCGGACAGCCGGATCATCAGCCCCAGCATTTT
>TRBV9|TRBJ2-5|TRBD2|.
CASSPGIAGAETQYF
TGTGCCAGCAGCCCCGGGATAGCGGGGGCAGAGACCCAGTACTTC
>TRBV7-2|TRBJ2-5|.|.
CASSHLGLAEKETQYF
TGTGCCAGCAGCCATCTTGGTCTAGCAGAAAAAGAGACCCAGTACTTC
>TRBV6-4|TRBJ2-3|TRBD1|many
CASSEGQGASTDTQYF
TGTGCCAGCAGTGAGGGACAGGGGGCTAGCACAGATACGCAGTATTTT
>TRBV10-1|TRBJ1-5|.|.
CASSLDRNQPQHF
TGCGCCAGCAGTCTCGATAGGAATCAGCCCCAGCATTTT
>TRBV27|TRBJ2-7|TRBD1|few
CASSAPGTGSSYEQYF
TGTGCCAGCAGTGCCCCCGGGACAGGGAGCTCCTACGAGCAGTACTTC
>TRBV20-1|TRBJ2-1|.|.
CSAGGVSYNEQFF
TGCAGTGCAGGAGGGGTCTCCTACAATGAGCAGTTCTTC
>TRBV3-1|TRBJ1-5|.|many
CASSQGSQPQHF
TGTGCCAGCAGCCAGGGGTCTCAGCCCCAGCATTTT
>TRBV28|TRBJ1-4|.|.
CASSAYRRPNEKLFF
TGTGCCAGCAGTGCCTACAGAAGGCCTAATGAAAAACTGTTTTTT
>TRBV21-1|TRBJ2-5|.|many
CASSSRGTDHPKTQYF
TGTGCCAGCAGCTCCCGGGGGACCGACCACCCGAAGACCCAGTACTTC
>TRBV29-1|TRBJ2-1|TRBD2|many
CSVRDGRAMYEQFF
TGCAGCGTGAGAGACGGGAGGGCCATGTATGAGCAGTTCTTC
>TRBV12-3/TRBV12-4|TRBJ2-3|.|many
CASVQRSMPDTQYF
TGTGCCAGCGTCCAGCGGAGTATGCCGGATACGCAGTATTTT
>TRBV27|TRBJ2-2|.|few
CASSLFGRRGNTGELFF
TGTGCCAGCAGTTTATTTGGAAGACGGGGGAACACCGGGGAGCTGTTTTTT
>TRBV29-1|TRBJ2-7|.|many
CSVEGSAYEQYF
TGCAGCGTTGAGGGCAGCGCCTACGAGCAGTACTTC
>TRBV28|TRBJ2-1|TRBD2|.
CASSSPSGRRYNEQFF
TGTGCCAGCAGTTCCCCAAGCGGGAGAAGGTACAATGAGCAGTTCTTC
>TRBV28|TRBJ1-4|TRBD1|few
CASSTGTGGFGEKLFF
TGTGCCAGCAGCACCGGGACAGGGGGCTTCGGTGAAAAACTGTTTTTT
>TRBV25-1|TRBJ1-6|.|few
CASSEYSAYNSPLHF
TGTGCCAGCAGTGAATATAGCGCTTATAATTCACCCCTCCACTTT
>TRBV5-1|TRBJ1-1|.|many
CASSLAGLMNTEAFF
TGCGCCAGCAGCTTGGCTGGGCTTATGAACACTGAAGCTTTCTTT
>TRBV30|TRBJ2-1|.|.
CAWSVARKYNEQFF
TGTGCCTGGAGTGTAGCCAGAAAATACAATGAGCAGTTCTTC
>TRBV20-1|TRBJ2-2|TRBD1|few
CSARQGANTGELFF
TGCAGTGCTAGGCAGGGGGCGAACACCGGGGAGCTGTTTTTT
>TRBV20-1|TRBJ2-3|.|many
CSARVSDTQYF
TGCAGTGCTAGGGTATCGGATACGCAGTATTTT
>TRBV7-9|TRBJ2-5|TRBD2|.
CASSLGLAEIQETQYF
TGTGCCAGCAGCTTGGGCCTAGCGGAGATCCAAGAGACCCAGTACTTC
>TRBV27|TRBJ1-1|.|.
CASKIYGIMNTEAFF
TGTGCCAGCAAAATTTACGGAATCATGAACACTGAAGCTTTCTTT
>TRBV20-1|TRBJ2-7|.|few
CSLTGTYEQYF
TGCAGTTTGACAGGTACCTACGAGCAGTACTTC
>TRBV4-1|TRBJ2-7|TRBD1|many
CASSQDPGGFYEQYF
TGCGCCAGCAGCCAAGATCCAGGGGGCTTTTACGAGCAGTACTTC
>TRBV29-1|TRBJ1-3|TRBD1|many
CSVYKTGGPGNTIYF
TGCAGCGTTTATAAGACAGGGGGCCCCGGAAACACCATATATTTT
>TRBV15|TRBJ2-7|.|.
CATSTYDTDVYEQYF
TGTGCCACCAGCACCTACGACACGGATGTCTACGAGCAGTACTTC
>TRBV21-1|TRBJ1-1|.|few
CASSFLGQINTEAFF
TGTGCCAGCAGCTTCCTGGGGCAGATAAACACTGAAGCTTTCTTT
>TRBV29-1|TRBJ2-1|.|few
CSVSPASYNEQFF
TGCAGCGTTTCCCCGGCCTCCTACAATGAGCAGTTCTTC
>TRBV12-3/TRBV12-4|TRBJ2-6|.|few
CASSTRGSGANVLTF
TGTGCCAGCAGCACCAGGGGCTCTGGGGCCAACGTCCTGACTTTC
>TRBV6-2/TRBV6-3|TRBJ2-1|.|few
CASIEREHDEQFF
TGTGCCAGCATCGAGAGGGAACACGATGAGCAGTTCTTC
>TRBV7-6|TRBJ1-6|TRBD1|.
CASSLATGNNSPLHF
TGTGCCAGCAGCTTAGCGACAGGGAATAATTCACCCCTCCACTTT
>TRBV7-2|TRBJ2-1|TRBD1|many
CASSLQGDSYNEQFF
TGTGCCAGCAGCTTACAGGGGGACTCCTACAATGAGCAGTTCTTC
>TRBV28|TRBJ1-1|TRBD1|.
CASSPKRDSSRGGTEAFF
TGTGCCAGCAGTCCAAAACGGGACAGTTCGAGGGGGGGCACTGAAGCTTTCTTT
>TRBV5-1|TRBJ2-7|TRBD2|.
CASSLGGTSGRYEQYF
TGCGCCAGCAGCTTGGGAGGGACTAGCGGGAGATACGAGCAGTACTTC
>TRBV19|TRBJ1-1|TRBD1|.
CASRGQGATEAFF
TGTGCCAGTAGGGGACAGGGGGCGACTGAAGCTTTCTTT
>TRBV7-3|TRBJ2-1|TRBD2|many
CASSLGRASYNEQFF
TGTGCCAGCAGCTTAGGGAGGGCCTCCTACAATGAGCAGTTCTTC
>TRBV19|TRBJ1-2|.|.
CASSFLTGNYGYTF
TGTGCCAGTAGTTTCCTGACCGGTAACTATGGCTACACCTTC
>TRBV5-4|TRBJ2-5|TRBD1|few
CASSSDGQGYQETQYF
TGTGCCAGCAGCTCGGACGGACAGGGTTACCAAGAGACCCAGTACTTC
>TRBV29-1|TRBJ2-1|.|few
CSVPEVHNEQFF
TGCAGCGTTCCAGAAGTTCACAATGAGCAGTTCTTC
>TRBV18|TRBJ2-7|TRBD1|few
CASSPQGEGNEQYF
TGTGCCAGCTCACCGCAGGGGGAAGGCAACGAGCAGTACTTC
>TRBV6-6|TRBJ2-2|.|few
CASSFQSQGTGELFF
TGTGCCAGCAGTTTCCAATCACAGGGTACCGGGGAGCTGTTTTTT
>TRBV28|TRBJ2-7|.|many
CASSPSPREYF
TGTGCCAGCAGTCCTTCCCCCCGGGAGTACTTC
>TRBV20-1|TRBJ2-7|TRBD2|many
CSATGTSGYEQYF
TGCAGTGCCACTGGGACTAGCGGATACGAGCAGTACTTC